Sequencing of this TCR beta chain was carried out in a study of cytomegalovirus exposure and HLA in healthy donors. Study findings and constraints: A prior analysis recorded that most TCR beta V segments were productive about 90% or about 30% of the time.

The primer mix had 60 Vbeta and 13 Jbeta primers. Assay used: immunoSEQ multiplex PCR; TCRdb lists only in-frame clones, some missing. The sample comprises 100,000 to 150,000 clones, approximately 81% of which are singletons, and about 0.71% rests with the top ten. Worth noting for this clone: The antigen is undetermined.

Material: PBMCs. The sequence derives from a man aged 18 to 30 in good health and CMV-seronegative.

The chain's CDR3 is CASSLSRGTGNTIYF. CDR3 bases: TGTGCCAGCAGTTTGTCCCGGGGGACTGGAAACACCATATATTTT. V usage is TRBV6-5 and J usage is TRBJ1-3; tentatively, D is TRBD1 (5 bases). Trimming removed 4 bases from V and 2 bases from J, with 12 bases in between. This CDR3 has 15 residues. Germline CDR1 MNHEY, CDR2 SVGAGI.